This passage covers 17 T cell receptor beta chains from one sample sequenced in a study of T-cell memory formation after mild COVID-19. TCRdb called the 5' RACE reads again in MiXCR, with one record for every CDR3 protein. The sample lists 200,000 to 250,000 distinct CDR3 sequences; around a tenth were seen once. Specimen: PBMCs or a T cell subset sorted from them (not recorded which). The receptors were gathered from a man younger than 35 who had mild COVID-19 (a few samples of this study predate the infection). Cell type and time point are not known.

This clonotype has a handful of counts. The J gene is TRBJ2-1, the V gene TRBV14; 13 positions match TRBD2. Germline V gives CDR1 SGHDN, CDR2 FVKESK. Trimming removed 2 bases from V and 10 bases from J; junction bases left unmatched: 14. The length of the CDR3 is 18 residues. The CDR3: CASSQKRPGLAGPREQFF. CDR3 nucleotide sequence: TGTGCCAGCAGCCAAAAAAGGCCGGGACTAGCGGGGCCTAGGGAGCAGTTCTTC.

This clonotype has a count of ten or more. The rearrangement joins TRBV7-9 to TRBJ2-5; D not resolved. Trimming took 5 bases from V and 5 from J, leaving 12 bases between them. The CDR3 contains 13 residues. Germline CDR1 is SEHNR and CDR2 is FQNEAQ (reference sequence). The CDR3 reads CASSRGTLETQYF. The CDR3 DNA is TGTGCCAGCAGCCGCGGCACTTTGGAGACCCAGTACTTC.

This clonotype appeared many times. The chain recombines TRBV7-2 with TRBJ1-1, with D unclear. The germline CDR1 and CDR2 sequences are SGHTA and FQGNSA. The V and J ends lost 5 bases and 0 bases respectively, with 7 bases between them. This CDR3 comprises 13 residues. The CDR3 protein is CASSAGVNTEAFF. CDR3 bases: TGTGCCAGCAGCGCTGGGGTGAACACTGAAGCTTTCTTT.

This clonotype was seen repeatedly, ten times or more. V gene TRBV28 combines with J gene TRBJ2-7; TRBD2 matches 8 bases. Looked up from germline, CDR1 is MDHEN and CDR2 is SYDVKM. V dropped 7 bases and J dropped 6; count of bases not matched to a gene: 11. The CDR3 runs to 14 residues. Written as DNA, the CDR3 is TGTGCCAGCACCGCCCCGGGACTAGGGCGCGAGCAGTACGTC. Translated, it gives CASTAPGLGREQYV.

This clonotype was counted many times. The chain is built from TRBV20-1 and TRBJ2-5; 7 bases are a match to TRBD2. The CDR3 loop spans 12 amino acids. Germline V CDR1 and CDR2: DFQATT, SNEGSKA (reference sequence). V lost 6 bases, J lost 2 bases, and 3 bases stayed unmatched. CDR3 residues: CSAAGGQETQYF. Here the CDR3 DNA reads TGCAGTGCCGCCGGGGGGCAAGAGACCCAGTACTTC.

In its sample, this clonotype was seen a few times. The chain joins TRBV6-2 or TRBV6-3 to TRBJ2-1, with 7 bases aligning to TRBD2. Germline loops: CDR1 MNHEY, CDR2 SVGEGT. The junction had 14 bases not matched to a gene; V was cut back by 6 bases and J by 0 bases. The CDR3 sequence is 18 residues long. The CDR3 is CASRDLGGGPYSYNEQFF. CDR3 nucleotides: TGTGCCAGCAGAGACTTGGGGGGGGGTCCATACTCCTACAATGAGCAGTTCTTC.

V and J are TRBV3-1 and TRBJ2-3; the match to TRBD2 covers 11 bases. Germline assignment: CDR1 LGHDT and CDR2 YNNKEL (reference sequence). Losses at the gene ends were 0 bases for V and 5 bases for J; bases not matched to a gene: 1. CDR3 length equals 15 residues. CDR3 nucleotide sequence: TGTGCCAGCAGCCAAGACACTAGCGGGGGAGATACGCAGTATTTT. Amino acids: CASSQDTSGGDTQYF.

In this sample, this clonotype turned up a few times. The chain links TRBV6-5 to TRBJ1-2; TRBD1 matches 8 bases. The germline V gene has CDR1 MNHEY and CDR2 SVGAGI. Losses at the gene ends were 6 bases for V and 8 bases for J; bases not matched to a gene: 11. The CDR3 extends over 14 amino acids. The DNA for the CDR3 is TGTGCCAGCAGAAACAGGGGGGGAAATAGGGGCTACACCTTC. This translates into CASRNRGGNRGYTF.

This clonotype showed up many times. This chain joins TRBV20-1 and TRBJ2-5; weak D call: TRBD2 (5 bases). There are 12 residues in the CDR3. Trimming removed 3 bases at V and 2 bases at J, with 7 bases between. Germline-derived CDR1 and CDR2 are DFQATT and SNEGSKA (reference sequence). Here the CDR3 DNA reads TGCAGTGCTAGCAGCGGACAAGAGACCCAGTACTTC. Amino acids: CSASSGQETQYF.

This clonotype showed up just a few times. The genes are TRBV29-1 and TRBJ2-5, with D unresolved. Germline V CDR1 and CDR2: SQVTM, ANQGSEA. V lost 4 bases, J lost 4 bases, and 10 bases lay in between. This CDR3 has 12 residues. The CDR3 coding sequence is TGCAGCGTTGCCGCGGTGGGAGAGACCCAGTACTTC. Protein product: CSVAAVGETQYF.

This clonotype was observed a few times. The chain combines TRBV12-3 or TRBV12-4 with TRBJ2-7; either TRBD1 or TRBD2 may fit D (6 bases each). V was shortened by 3 bases and J by 2 bases, with 17 bases between the two germline ends. The CDR3 runs to 16 residues. As DNA, the CDR3 is TGTGCCAGCAGTTTCACGGGGGCCAGCAACCCCTACGAGCAGTACGTC. It specifies CASSFTGASNPYEQYV.

This clonotype occurred a few times. The rearrangement links TRBV10-3 to TRBJ2-1; the D gene is possibly TRBD2 (6 bases). Between the trimmed V and J ends, which lost 7 bases and 4 bases, there was a span of 8 bases. Germline V gene data show CDR1 as ENHRY and CDR2 as SYGVKD. The CDR3 has 12 residues. The CDR3 coding sequence is TGTGCCATCAAGGGACTGTACAATGAGCAGTTCTTC. Its translation is CAIKGLYNEQFF.

The chain recombines TRBV5-1 with TRBJ2-1; D is uncertain. V shed 0 bases and J shed 2 bases, with 9 bases lying between them. The CDR3 sequence is 15 residues long. Germline loops: CDR1 SGHRS, CDR2 YFSETQ. CDR3 residues: CASSLVPGTYNEQFF. The CDR3 region has the DNA TGCGCCAGCAGCTTGGTGCCAGGCACCTACAATGAGCAGTTCTTC.

The chain carries TRBV7-2 and TRBJ2-1, with D perhaps matching TRBD1 or TRBD2 (6 bases each). Trimming cost V 1 base and J 15 bases, with 19 bases left between them. Germline loops: CDR1 SGHTA, CDR2 FQGNSA. The CDR3 is made up of 14 amino acids. The DNA for the CDR3 is TGTGCCAGCAGCTTAGTCGGGTCGACTGAGGGGGGGTTCTTC. Protein: CASSLVGSTEGGFF.

The chain carries TRBV10-3 and TRBJ1-1, with no clear D. The CDR3 totals 13 residues. Trimming stripped 2 bases from V and 9 bases from J, with 13 bases between. Germline CDR1 is ENHRY and CDR2 is SYGVKD. The CDR3, as DNA: TGTGCCATCAGTGAGCCTGCAAGTATTCAAGCTTTCTTT. This codes for CAISEPASIQAFF.

This clonotype has just a few counts. The chain couples TRBV5-1 to TRBJ1-3, with D perhaps matching TRBD1 (5 bases). The germline CDR1 and CDR2 sequences are SGHRS and YFSETQ. The CDR3 sequence is 17 residues long. V lost 4 bases, J lost 0 bases, and 17 bases lay in between. CDR3 DNA sequence: TGCGCCAGCAGCCTACAGGATTGGGGTCACTCTGGAAACACCATATATTTT. Amino acids: CASSLQDWGHSGNTIYF.

This clonotype has only a few counts. The chain couples TRBV6-2 or TRBV6-3 to TRBJ1-1; unclear D gene. CDR1 is MNHEY and CDR2 is SVGEGT in the germline V gene. The CDR3 covers 14 residues. V was pared by 0 bases and J by 13 bases, with 18 bases between. The CDR3 protein is CASSYSGPVRDGFF. The CDR3 nucleotides are TGTGCCAGCAGTTACTCCGGGCCCGTACGGGATGGTTTCTTT.